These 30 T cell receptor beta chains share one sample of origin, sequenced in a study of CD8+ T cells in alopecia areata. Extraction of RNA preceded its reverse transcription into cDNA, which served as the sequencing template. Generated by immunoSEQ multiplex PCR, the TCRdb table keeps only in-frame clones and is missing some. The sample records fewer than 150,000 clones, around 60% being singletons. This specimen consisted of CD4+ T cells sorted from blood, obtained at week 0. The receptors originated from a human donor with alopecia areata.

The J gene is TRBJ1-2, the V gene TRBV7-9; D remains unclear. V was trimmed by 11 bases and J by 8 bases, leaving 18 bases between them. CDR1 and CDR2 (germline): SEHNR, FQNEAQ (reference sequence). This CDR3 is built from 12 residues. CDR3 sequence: CAVRWVPRGYTF. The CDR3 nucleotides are TGTGCCGTAAGGTGGGTCCCGCGGGGCTACACCTTC.

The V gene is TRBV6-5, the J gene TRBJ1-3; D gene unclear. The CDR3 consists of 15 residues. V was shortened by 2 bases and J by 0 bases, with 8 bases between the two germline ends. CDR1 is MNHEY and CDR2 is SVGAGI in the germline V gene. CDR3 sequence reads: CASSYATLSGNTIYF. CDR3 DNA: TGTGCCAGCAGTTACGCGACCCTCTCTGGAAACACCATATATTTT.

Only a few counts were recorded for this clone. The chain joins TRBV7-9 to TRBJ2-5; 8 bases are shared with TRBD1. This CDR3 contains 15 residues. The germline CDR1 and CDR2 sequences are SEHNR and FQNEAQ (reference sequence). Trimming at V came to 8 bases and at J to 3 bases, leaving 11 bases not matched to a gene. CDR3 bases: TGTGCCAGCTGCGGGACAGGAGAGGGGGAAGAGACCCAGTACTTC. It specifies CASCGTGEGEETQYF.

CDR3 bases: TGTGCCAGCAGCTTGGACCCGGGGACTGAAGCTTTCTTT. Amino acids: CASSLDPGTEAFF. The chain has TRBV5-4 and TRBJ1-1; D unresolved. V lost 0 bases, J lost 5 bases, and 8 bases lay in between. In germline, CDR1 is SGHNT, CDR2 YYREEE (reference sequence). This CDR3 has 13 residues.

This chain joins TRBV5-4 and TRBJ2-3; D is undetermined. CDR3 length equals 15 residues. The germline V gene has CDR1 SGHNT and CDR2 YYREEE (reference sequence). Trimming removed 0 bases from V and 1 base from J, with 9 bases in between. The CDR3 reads CASSLGRDRTDTQYF. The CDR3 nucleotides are TGTGCCAGCAGCTTGGGCAGAGATCGCACAGATACGCAGTATTTT.

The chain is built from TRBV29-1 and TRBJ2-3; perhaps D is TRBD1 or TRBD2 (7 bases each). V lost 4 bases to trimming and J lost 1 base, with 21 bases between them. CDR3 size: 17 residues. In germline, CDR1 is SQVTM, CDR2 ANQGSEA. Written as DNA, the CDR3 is TGCAGCGTTGCGGCAGGGGGGGCAGGTATTGGCACAGATACGCAGTATTTT. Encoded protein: CSVAAGGAGIGTDTQYF.

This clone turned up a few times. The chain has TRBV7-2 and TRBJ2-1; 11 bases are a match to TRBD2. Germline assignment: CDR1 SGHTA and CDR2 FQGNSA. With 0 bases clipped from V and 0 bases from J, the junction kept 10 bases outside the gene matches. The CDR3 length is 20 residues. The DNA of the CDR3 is TGTGCCAGCAGCTTAGCTCGTCAGGCTAGCGGGAGGAGCTCCTACAATGAGCAGTTCTTC. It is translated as CASSLARQASGRSSYNEQFF.

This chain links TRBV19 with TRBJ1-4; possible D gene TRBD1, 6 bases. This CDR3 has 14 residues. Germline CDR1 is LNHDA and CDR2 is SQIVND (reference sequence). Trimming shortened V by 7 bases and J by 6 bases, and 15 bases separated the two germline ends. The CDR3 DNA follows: TGTGCCAGTAAGAGACAGGAGCGCCATGAAAAACTGTTTTTT. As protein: CASKRQERHEKLFF. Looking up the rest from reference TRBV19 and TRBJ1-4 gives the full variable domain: DGGITQSPKYLFRKEGQNVTLSCEQNLNHDAMYWYRQDPGQGLRLIYYSQIVNDFQKGDIAEGYSVSREKKESFPLTVTSAQKNPTAFYLCASKRQERHEKLFFGSGTQLSVL.

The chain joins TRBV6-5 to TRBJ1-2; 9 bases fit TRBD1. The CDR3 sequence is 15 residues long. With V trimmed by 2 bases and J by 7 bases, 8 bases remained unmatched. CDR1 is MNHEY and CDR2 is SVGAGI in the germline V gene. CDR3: CASSYTPGQGGGYTF. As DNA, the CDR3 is TGTGCCAGCAGTTACACCCCGGGACAGGGCGGTGGCTACACCTTC.

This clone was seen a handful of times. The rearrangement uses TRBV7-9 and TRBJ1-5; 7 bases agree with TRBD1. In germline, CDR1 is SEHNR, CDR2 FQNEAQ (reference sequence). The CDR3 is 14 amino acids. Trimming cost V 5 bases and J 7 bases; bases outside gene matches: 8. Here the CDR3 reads CASSQTGDEQPQHF. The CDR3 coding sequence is TGTGCCAGCAGCCAAACAGGGGACGAGCAGCCCCAGCATTTT.

CDR3 protein: CASSLASQPGETQYF. The CDR3 DNA sequence: TGCGCCAGCAGCTTGGCATCCCAGCCCGGCGAGACCCAGTACTTC. This chain connects TRBV5-1 to TRBJ2-5; D is ambiguous. Germline-derived CDR1 and CDR2 are SGHRS and YFSETQ. The V and J ends lost 0 bases and 5 bases respectively, with 14 bases between them. CDR3 length: 15 amino acids.

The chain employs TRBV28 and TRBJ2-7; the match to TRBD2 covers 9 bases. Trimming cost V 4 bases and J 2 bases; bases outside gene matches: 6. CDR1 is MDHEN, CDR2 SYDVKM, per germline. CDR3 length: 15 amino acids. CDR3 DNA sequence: TGTGCCAGCAGTTCCACGATAGCGGGAGCCTACGAGCAGTACTTC. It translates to CASSSTIAGAYEQYF.

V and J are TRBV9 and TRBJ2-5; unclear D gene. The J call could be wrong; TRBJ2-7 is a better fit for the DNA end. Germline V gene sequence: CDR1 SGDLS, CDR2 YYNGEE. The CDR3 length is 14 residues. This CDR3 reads CASSVDRDSYEQYF. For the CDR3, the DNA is TGTGCCAGCAGCGTGGACCGAGACTCCTACGAGCAGTACTTC.

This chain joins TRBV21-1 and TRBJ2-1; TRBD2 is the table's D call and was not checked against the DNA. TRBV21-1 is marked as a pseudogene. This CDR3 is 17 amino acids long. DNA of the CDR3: TGTGCCAGCAGCAAAGTCGGGTTACCAGTCTCCTACAATGAGCAGTTCTTC. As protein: CASSKVGLPVSYNEQFF.

CDR3 sequence (DNA): TGTGCCACCAGCAGAGATCGCGTAGTAGATACGCAGTATTTT. This translates into CATSRDRVVDTQYF. This rearrangement joins TRBV15 to TRBJ2-3; D is ambiguous. The germline CDR1 and CDR2 sequences are LNHNV and YYDKDF (reference sequence). The CDR3 extends over 14 amino acids. Trimming stripped 0 bases from V and 5 bases from J, with 9 bases between. Using reference TRBV15 and TRBJ2-3 for the parts outside the CDR3, the full variable domain is DAMVIQNPRYQVTQFGKPVTLSCSQTLNHNVMYWYQQKSSQAPKLLFHYYDKDFNNEADTPDNFQSRRPNTSFCFLDIRSPGLGDTAMYLCATSRDRVVDTQYFGPGTRLTVL.

In nucleotides, the CDR3 is TGCGCCAGCAGCGGTCGAGGGGTAAGCTACGAGCAGTACTTC. It specifies CASSGRGVSYEQYF. The chain couples TRBV5-1 to TRBJ2-7; D is perhaps TRBD1 or TRBD2 (5 bases each). Between the trimmed V and J ends, which lost 4 bases and 3 bases, there was a span of 14 bases. The CDR3 contains 14 residues. Germline V CDR1 and CDR2: SGHRS, YFSETQ.

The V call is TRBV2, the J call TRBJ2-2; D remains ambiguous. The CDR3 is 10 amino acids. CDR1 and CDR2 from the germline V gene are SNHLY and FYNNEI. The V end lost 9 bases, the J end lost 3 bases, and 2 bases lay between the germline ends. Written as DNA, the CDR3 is TGTGCCAGGGACACCGGGGAGCTGTTTTTT. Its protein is CARDTGELFF.

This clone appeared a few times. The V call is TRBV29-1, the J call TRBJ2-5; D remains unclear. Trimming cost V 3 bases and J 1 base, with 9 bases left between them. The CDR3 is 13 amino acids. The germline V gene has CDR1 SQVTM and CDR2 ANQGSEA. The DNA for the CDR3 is TGCAGCGTTGATTTGCAGGCCCAAGAGACCCAGTACTTC. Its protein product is CSVDLQAQETQYF.

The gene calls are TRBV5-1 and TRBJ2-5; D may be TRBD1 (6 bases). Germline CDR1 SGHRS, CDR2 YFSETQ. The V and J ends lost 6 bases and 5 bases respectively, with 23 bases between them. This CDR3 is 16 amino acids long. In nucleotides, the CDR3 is TGCGCCAGCAAGGGGGTCGTAGGGGGTGCCATCGAGACCCAGTACTTC. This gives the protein CASKGVVGGAIETQYF.

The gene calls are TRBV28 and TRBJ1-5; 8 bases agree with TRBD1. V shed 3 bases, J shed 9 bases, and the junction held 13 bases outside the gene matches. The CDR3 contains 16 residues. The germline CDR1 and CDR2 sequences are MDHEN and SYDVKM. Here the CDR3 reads CASSFSGQGAARPQHF. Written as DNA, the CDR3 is TGTGCCAGCAGTTTCTCGGGCCAGGGGGCAGCGAGGCCCCAGCATTTT.

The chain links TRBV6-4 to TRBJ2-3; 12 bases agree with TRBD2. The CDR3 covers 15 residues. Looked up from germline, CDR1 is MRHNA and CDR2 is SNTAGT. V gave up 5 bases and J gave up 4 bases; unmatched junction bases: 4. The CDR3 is CASSSLAGGPDTQYF. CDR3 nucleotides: TGTGCCAGCAGTTCACTAGCGGGAGGACCAGATACGCAGTATTTT.

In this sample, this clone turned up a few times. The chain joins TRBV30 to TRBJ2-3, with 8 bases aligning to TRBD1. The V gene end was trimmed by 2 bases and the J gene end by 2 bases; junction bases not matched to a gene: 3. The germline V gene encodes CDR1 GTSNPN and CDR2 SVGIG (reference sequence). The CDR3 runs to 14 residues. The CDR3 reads CAWSQDRDTDTQYF. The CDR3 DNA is TGTGCCTGGAGTCAGGACAGGGACACAGATACGCAGTATTTT. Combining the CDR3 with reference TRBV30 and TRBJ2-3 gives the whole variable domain SQTIHQWPATLVQPVGSPLSLECTVEGTSNPNLYWYRQAAGRGLQLLFYSVGIGQISSEVPQNLSASRPQDRQFILSSKKLLLSDSGFYLCAWSQDRDTDTQYFGPGTRLTVL.

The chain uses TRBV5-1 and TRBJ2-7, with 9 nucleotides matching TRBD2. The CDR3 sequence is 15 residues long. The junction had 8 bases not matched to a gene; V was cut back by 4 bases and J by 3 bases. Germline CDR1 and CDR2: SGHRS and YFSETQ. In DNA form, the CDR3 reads TGCGCCAGCAGCCAGGGGAGCGGGGGGATCTACGAGCAGTACTTC. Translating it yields CASSQGSGGIYEQYF.

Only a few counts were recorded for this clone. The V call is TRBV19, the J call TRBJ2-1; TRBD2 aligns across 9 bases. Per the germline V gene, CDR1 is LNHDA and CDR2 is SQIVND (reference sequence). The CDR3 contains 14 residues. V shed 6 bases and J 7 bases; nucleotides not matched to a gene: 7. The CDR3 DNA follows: TGTGCCAGTAGGGCGGGAGGGCCGATTAATGAGCAGTTCTTC. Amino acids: CASRAGGPINEQFF. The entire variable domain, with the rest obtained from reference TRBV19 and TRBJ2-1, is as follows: DGGITQSPKYLFRKEGQNVTLSCEQNLNHDAMYWYRQDPGQGLRLIYYSQIVNDFQKGDIAEGYSVSREKKESFPLTVTSAQKNPTAFYLCASRAGGPINEQFFGPGTRLTVL.

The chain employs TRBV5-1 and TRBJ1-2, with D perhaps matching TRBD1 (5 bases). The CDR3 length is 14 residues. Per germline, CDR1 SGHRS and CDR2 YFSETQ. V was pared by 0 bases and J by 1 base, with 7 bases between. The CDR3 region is CASSLETVNYGYTF. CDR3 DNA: TGCGCCAGCAGCTTGGAGACAGTTAACTATGGCTACACCTTC.

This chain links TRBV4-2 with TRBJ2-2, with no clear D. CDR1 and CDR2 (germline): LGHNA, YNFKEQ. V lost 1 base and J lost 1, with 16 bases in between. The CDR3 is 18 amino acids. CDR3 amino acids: CASSQGVTGRLNTGELFF. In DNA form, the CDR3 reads TGTGCCAGCAGCCAAGGGGTTACGGGCAGACTGAACACCGGGGAGCTGTTTTTT.

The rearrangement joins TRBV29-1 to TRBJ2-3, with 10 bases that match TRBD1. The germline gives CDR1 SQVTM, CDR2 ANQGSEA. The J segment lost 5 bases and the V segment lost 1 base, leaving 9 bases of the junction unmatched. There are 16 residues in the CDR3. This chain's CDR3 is CSVEGDSDRGIDTQYF. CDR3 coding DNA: TGCAGCGTTGAAGGGGATTCGGACAGGGGGATAGATACGCAGTATTTT.

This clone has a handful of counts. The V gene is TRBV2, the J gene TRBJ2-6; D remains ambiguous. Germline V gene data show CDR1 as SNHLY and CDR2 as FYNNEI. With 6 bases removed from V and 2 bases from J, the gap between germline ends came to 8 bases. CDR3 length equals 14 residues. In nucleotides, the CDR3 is TGTGCCAGCAGCCGCACCCCTGGGGCCAACGTCCTGACTTTC. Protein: CASSRTPGANVLTF.

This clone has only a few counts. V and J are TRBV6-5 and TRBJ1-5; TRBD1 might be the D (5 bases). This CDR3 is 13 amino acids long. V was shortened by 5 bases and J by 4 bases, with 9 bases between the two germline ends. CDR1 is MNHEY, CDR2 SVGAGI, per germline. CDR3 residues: CASSRAGNQPQHF. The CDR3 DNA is TGTGCCAGCAGTCGAGCAGGGAATCAGCCCCAGCATTTT.

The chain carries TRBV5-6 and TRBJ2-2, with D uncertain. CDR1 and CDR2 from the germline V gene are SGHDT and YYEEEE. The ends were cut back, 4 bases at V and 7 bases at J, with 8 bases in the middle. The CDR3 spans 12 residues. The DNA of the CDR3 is TGTGCCAGCAGCCTTCCGGTCGGGGAGCTGTTTTTT. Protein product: CASSLPVGELFF. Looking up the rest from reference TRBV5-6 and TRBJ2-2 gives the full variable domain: DAGVTQSPTHLIKTRGQQVTLRCSPKSGHDTVSWYQQALGQGPQFIFQYYEEEERQRGNFPDRFSGHQFPNYSSELNVNALLLGDSALYLCASSLPVGELFFGEGSRLTVL.